What follows describes a single TCR beta chain. Antigen specificity is unknown. 60 Vbeta and 13 Jbeta primers were used in PCR. The data were produced by immunoSEQ multiplex PCR, yet TCRdb's version contains in-frame clones alone and is incomplete. The table has approximately 150,000 clones, around 85% seen once. The sample is drawn from a study of cytomegalovirus exposure and HLA in healthy donors. CDR1 WNHNN and CDR2 SYGVQD come from the germline V gene (reference sequence). V lost 0 bases to trimming and J lost 6 bases, with 10 bases between them. CDR3 size: 14 residues. Regarding the study as a whole: Judged likely to be a sequencing artifact was a cluster of highly shared sequence variants.

The chain is built from TRBV10-1 and TRBJ2-3; D call uncertain. The specimen was PBMCs. This receptor was identified in a male donor in good health and CMV-seronegative. The CDR3 bases are TGCGCCAGCAGTGAGTCTTCACAGATCGATACGCAGTATTTT. Translating gives CASSESSQIDTQYF.